This T cell receptor (beta chain) was sequenced in a study of cytomegalovirus exposure and HLA in healthy donors. Researchers ran the PCR with 60 Vbeta and 13 Jbeta primers. Clones were read by immunoSEQ multiplex PCR, and TCRdb kept only the in-frame ones, dropping some. Of some 140,000 clones in the sample, about 80% were seen once. Trimming took off 3 bases at V and 2 bases at J, with 11 bases between the two ends. From germline, CDR1 is MNHEY and CDR2 SVGAGI. This CDR3 is built from 14 residues. This TCR derives from a male donor in good health and CMV-seropositive. What was sequenced was PBMCs. The chain carries TRBV6-5 and TRBJ2-7, with D tentatively TRBD2 (5 bases). The CDR3 region is CASSYYGETYEQYF. The CDR3 DNA reads TGTGCCAGCAGTTATTATGGGGAGACCTACGAGCAGTACTTC.